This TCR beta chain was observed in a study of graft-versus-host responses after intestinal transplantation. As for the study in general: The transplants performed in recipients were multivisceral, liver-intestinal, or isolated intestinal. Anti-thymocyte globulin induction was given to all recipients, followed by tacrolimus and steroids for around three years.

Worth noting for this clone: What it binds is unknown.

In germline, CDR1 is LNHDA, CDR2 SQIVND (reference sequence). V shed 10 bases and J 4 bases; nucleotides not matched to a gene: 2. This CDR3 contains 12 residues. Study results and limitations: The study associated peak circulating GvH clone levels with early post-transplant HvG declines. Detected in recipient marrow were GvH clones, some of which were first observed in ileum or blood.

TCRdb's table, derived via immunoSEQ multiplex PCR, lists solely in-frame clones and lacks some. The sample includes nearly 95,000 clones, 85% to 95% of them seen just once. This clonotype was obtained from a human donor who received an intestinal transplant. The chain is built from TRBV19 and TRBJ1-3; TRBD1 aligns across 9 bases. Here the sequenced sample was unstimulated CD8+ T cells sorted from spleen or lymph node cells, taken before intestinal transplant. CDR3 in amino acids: CATTGGGNTIYF. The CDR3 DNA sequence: TGTGCCACCACAGGGGGCGGAAACACCATATATTTT.